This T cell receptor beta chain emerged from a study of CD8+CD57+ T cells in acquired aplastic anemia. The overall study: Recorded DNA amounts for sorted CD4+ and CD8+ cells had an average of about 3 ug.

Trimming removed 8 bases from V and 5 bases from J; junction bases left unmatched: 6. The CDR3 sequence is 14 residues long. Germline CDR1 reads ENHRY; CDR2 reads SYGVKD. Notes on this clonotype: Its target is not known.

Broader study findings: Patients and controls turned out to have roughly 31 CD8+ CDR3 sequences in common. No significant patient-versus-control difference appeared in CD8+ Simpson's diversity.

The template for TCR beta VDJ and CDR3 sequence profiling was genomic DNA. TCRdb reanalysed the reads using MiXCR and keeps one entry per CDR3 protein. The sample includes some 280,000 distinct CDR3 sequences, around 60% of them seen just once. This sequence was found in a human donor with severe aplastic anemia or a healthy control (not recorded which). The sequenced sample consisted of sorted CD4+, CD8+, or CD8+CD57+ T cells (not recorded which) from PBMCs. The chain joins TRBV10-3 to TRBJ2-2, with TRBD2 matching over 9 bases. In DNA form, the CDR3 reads TGTGCCATCGGGGGCCTAGCGGGAACCGGGGAGCTGTTTTTT. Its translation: CAIGGLAGTGELFF.